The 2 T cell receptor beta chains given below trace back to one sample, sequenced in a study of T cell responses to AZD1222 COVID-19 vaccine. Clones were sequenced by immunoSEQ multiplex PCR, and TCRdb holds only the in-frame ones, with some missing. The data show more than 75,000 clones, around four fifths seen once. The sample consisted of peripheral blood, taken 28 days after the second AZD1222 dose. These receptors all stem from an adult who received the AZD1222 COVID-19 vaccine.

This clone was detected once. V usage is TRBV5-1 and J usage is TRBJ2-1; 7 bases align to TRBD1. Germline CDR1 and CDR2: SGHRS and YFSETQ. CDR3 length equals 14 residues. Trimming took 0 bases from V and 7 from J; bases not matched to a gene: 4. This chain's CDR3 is CASSLEGQLNEQFF. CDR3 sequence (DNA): TGCGCCAGCAGCTTGGAGGGACAGTTGAATGAGCAGTTCTTC.

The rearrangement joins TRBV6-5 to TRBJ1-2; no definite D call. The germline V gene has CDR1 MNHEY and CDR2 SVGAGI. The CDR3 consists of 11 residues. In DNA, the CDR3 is TGTGCTTCGGGCGGAAACTATGGCTACACCTTC. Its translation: CASGGNYGYTF.